This TCR beta chain originates from a study of T-cell memory formation after mild COVID-19. Background on the study: TCR clusters mostly belonged to single donors. Findings and caveats of the study: Among CD4+ contracting clones, most were CM and EM, and CD8+ ones EMRA. The study detected some responding clones in pre-infection memory, suggesting cross-reactive memory joined.

The TCR alpha and TCR beta cDNA libraries, bearing sample barcodes and UMIs, were generated by 5'RACE using constant-segment primers. A single record per CDR3 protein comes from TCRdb applying MiXCR to the 5' RACE reads. The data contain roughly 450,000 distinct CDR3 sequences, around 17% of them singletons. This clonotype turned up a few times. Its antigen is not identified. V shed 6 bases and J shed 3 bases, with 11 bases lying between them. Germline assignment: CDR1 DFQATT and CDR2 SNEGSKA (reference sequence). The CDR3 length is 12 residues. Material for sequencing was PBMCs or a T cell subset sorted from them (not recorded which). This chain joins TRBV20-1 and TRBJ2-5, with D perhaps matching TRBD1 (6 bases). This clonotype was obtained from a man in his late teens or twenties who had mild COVID-19 (a few samples of this study predate the infection). Cell type and time point are not known. The CDR3 DNA follows: TGCAGTGCCACAAGGGGGAAAGAGACCCAGTACTTC. Translation: CSATRGKETQYF.